Listed below are T cell receptor beta chains from one sample, sequenced in a study of blood T cell repertoires in COVID-19. Sequencing used immunoSEQ multiplex PCR; TCRdb keeps in-frame clones, though not all of them. The repertoire holds some 390,000 clones, with around 87% as singletons. Input material: PBMCs or T cells enriched from blood (not recorded which). The receptors were sampled from a man aged 25 to 45 who had recovered from COVID-19. CDR3s include the opening cysteine and the closing phenylalanine or tryptophan. The order of the fields is clone size, D gene, J gene, V gene, CDR3 protein, CDR3 DNA. D genes are given only for firm matches. Expanded clones get a size class; other rows say once, few or many, or leave the size out.

NA,TRBD1,TRBJ1-5,TRBV19,CASSPRDRGNQPQHF,TGTGCCAGTAGCCCCCGGGACAGGGGCAATCAGCCCCAGCATTTT
NA,TRBD1,TRBJ1-1,TRBV5-1,CASSQQGPTMNTEAFF,TGCGCCAGCAGTCAACAGGGGCCAACCATGAACACTGAAGCTTTCTTT
NA,NA,TRBJ2-7,TRBV5-1,CASSLVTTREQYF,TGCGCCAGCAGCTTGGTGACTACTCGAGAGCAGTACTTC
NA,TRBD1,TRBJ1-4,TRBV7-8,CASSFGTESEKLFF,TGTGCCAGCAGCTTTGGGACAGAGAGTGAAAAACTGTTTTTT
once,NA,TRBJ2-7,TRBV5-6,CASSFQGPTLEQYF,TGTGCCAGCAGCTTTCAGGGCCCGACCCTCGAGCAGTACTTC
NA,NA,TRBJ2-2,TRBV27,CASSLRGTGELFF,TGTGCCAGCAGTTTACGGGGAACCGGGGAGCTGTTTTTT
NA,TRBD1,TRBJ1-6,TRBV7-9,CASSLDLQGHSPLHF,TGTGCCAGCAGCTTAGATCTACAGGGGCATTCACCCCTCCACTTT
NA,NA,TRBJ2-5,TRBV4-1,CASSQAQGTETQYF,TGCGCCAGCAGCCAAGCACAGGGTACAGAGACCCAGTACTTC
NA,TRBD1,TRBJ2-1,TRBV29-1,CSAETGSSYNEQFF,TGCAGCGCGGAGACAGGGAGCTCCTACAATGAGCAGTTCTTC
NA,TRBD2,TRBJ2-1,TRBV9,CASSVSSGRDNEQFF,TGTGCCAGCAGCGTATCTAGCGGGAGGGACAATGAGCAGTTCTTC
few,TRBD1,TRBJ1-2,TRBV27,CASSAPRTGGGGYTF,TGTGCCAGCAGTGCCCCCCGGACAGGGGGCGGCGGCTACACCTTC
few,NA,TRBJ1-1,TRBV14,CASSQTPGVNTEAFF,TGTGCCAGCAGCCAAACACCAGGGGTGAACACTGAAGCTTTCTTT
once,NA,TRBJ1-5,TRBV7-9,CASSSGGVQPQHF,TGTGCCAGCAGCTCAGGCGGGGTTCAGCCCCAGCATTTT
NA,TRBD1,TRBJ2-1,TRBV5-1,CASSLEGANEQFF,TGCGCCAGCAGCTTGGAGGGGGCAAATGAGCAGTTCTTC
NA,NA,TRBJ1-4,TRBV28,CASSLGRVTTNEKLFF,TGTGCCAGCAGTTTAGGCAGGGTTACAACTAATGAAAAACTGTTTTTT
NA,NA,TRBJ2-7,TRBV5-1,CASSLGPRSYEQYF,TGCGCCAGCAGCTTGGGGCCCAGAAGCTACGAGCAGTACTTC
NA,NA,TRBJ2-7,TRBV4-1,CASSQGAHYEQYF,TGCGCCAGCAGCCAAGGGGCACACTACGAGCAGTACTTC
NA,TRBD2,TRBJ2-2,TRBV7-2,CASSAGLGNTGELFF,TGTGCCAGCAGCGCCGGACTAGGGAACACCGGGGAGCTGTTTTTT
once,TRBD1,TRBJ2-1,TRBV27,CASSLGTVPHSYNEQFF,TGTGCCAGCAGTCTCGGGACAGTCCCCCACTCCTACAATGAGCAGTTCTTC
NA,NA,TRBJ2-2,TRBV7-6,CASSLALGGSNTGELFF,TGTGCCAGCAGCTTAGCGCTTGGGGGGAGCAACACCGGGGAGCTGTTTTTT
few,NA,TRBJ1-5,TRBV27,CASSLLRGGQPQHF,TGTGCCAGCAGTTTACTTAGAGGCGGTCAGCCCCAGCATTTT
once,NA,TRBJ2-7,TRBV7-8,CASSFILGSHEQYF,TGTGCCAGCAGCTTCATACTAGGATCCCACGAGCAGTACTTC
once,NA,TRBJ1-2,TRBV5-1,CASSLGVSAGDGYTF,TGCGCCAGCAGCTTGGGCGTTTCGGCAGGGGATGGCTACACCTTC
NA,NA,TRBJ1-5,TRBV6-5,CASRGPGNNQPQHF,TGTGCCAGCAGGGGCCCGGGGAACAATCAGCCCCAGCATTTT
NA,NA,TRBJ1-1,TRBV7-9,CASSPGLNTEAFF,TGTGCCAGCAGCCCCGGTCTGAACACTGAAGCTTTCTTT
NA,NA,TRBJ1-2,TRBV29-1,CSVGADYGYTF,TGCAGCGTTGGGGCAGATTATGGCTACACCTTC
NA,NA,TRBJ2-7,TRBV11-2,CASSPSLATYEQYF,TGTGCCAGCAGCCCCTCTCTAGCGACCTACGAGCAGTACTTC
NA,NA,TRBJ2-1,TRBV6-1,CASSVGYGKTGSYNEQFF,TGTGCCAGCAGTGTAGGGTACGGGAAGACAGGATCCTACAATGAGCAGTTCTTC
NA,TRBD1,TRBJ1-2,TRBV28,CASMTGWDYGYTF,TGTGCCAGCATGACAGGGTGGGACTATGGCTACACCTTC
once,NA,TRBJ2-1,TRBV4-1,CASSQDSPTSSYNEQFF,TGCGCCAGCAGCCAAGATAGCCCGACCAGCTCCTACAATGAGCAGTTCTTC
NA,NA,TRBJ1-1,TRBV29-1,CSANGDTNTEAFF,TGCAGCGCGAACGGGGATACTAACACTGAAGCTTTCTTT
NA,TRBD1,TRBJ1-3,TRBV18,CASSPRPEAGTGVSSGNTIYF,TGTGCCAGCTCACCACGTCCCGAAGCTGGGACAGGCGTGAGCTCTGGAAACACCATATATTTT
NA,NA,TRBJ2-1,TRBV7-6,CASSSPLEMPANEQFF,TGTGCCAGCAGCTCTCCACTAGAGATGCCCGCCAATGAGCAGTTCTTC
NA,NA,TRBJ1-2,TRBV20-1,CSASVGADGYTF,TGCAGTGCTAGTGTTGGGGCCGATGGCTACACCTTC
NA,NA,TRBJ2-2,TRBV23-1,CASSRPGGAHTGELFF,TGCGCCAGCAGTCGCCCTGGGGGGGCTCACACCGGGGAGCTGTTTTTT
NA,TRBD1,TRBJ1-2,TRBV27,CASSRTQTGSYGYTF,TGTGCCAGCAGTCGGACGCAGACAGGGTCCTATGGCTACACCTTC
NA,TRBD2,TRBJ2-5,TRBV13,CASSLRSGGQETQYF,TGTGCCAGCAGCTTACGATCGGGAGGACAAGAGACCCAGTACTTC
few,TRBD1,TRBJ1-1,TRBV27,CASSVPGQGTEAFF,TGTGCCAGCAGTGTTCCGGGACAGGGAACTGAAGCTTTCTTT
NA,TRBD1,TRBJ2-1,TRBV5-6,CASSLARTGVYNEQFF,TGTGCCAGCAGCTTGGCCCGGACAGGTGTCTACAATGAGCAGTTCTTC
NA,NA,TRBJ2-7,TRBV18,CASSPPFQGGYEQYF,TGTGCCAGCTCACCACCATTCCAGGGGGGCTACGAGCAGTACTTC
NA,NA,TRBJ1-1,TRBV16,CASSQSRGSGTEAFF,TGTGCCAGCAGCCAATCCCGCGGGTCCGGCACTGAAGCTTTCTTT
NA,NA,TRBJ1-6,TRBV28,CASSLPQGASPLHF,TGTGCCAGCAGTCTACCCCAGGGCGCCTCACCCCTCCACTTT
NA,NA,TRBJ2-2,TRBV11-2,CASRPLGSGELFF,TGTGCCAGCAGACCTTTGGGGAGCGGGGAGCTGTTTTTT
NA,NA,TRBJ1-5,TRBV12-2,CASRLGDGGSNQPQHF,TGTGCAAGTCGCTTAGGTGACGGGGGTAGCAATCAGCCCCAGCATTTT
NA,TRBD2,TRBJ2-1,TRBV29-1,CSAWGLAASSYNEQFF,TGCAGCGCCTGGGGACTAGCGGCCAGCTCCTACAATGAGCAGTTCTTC
NA,NA,TRBJ2-2,TRBV5-1,CASSLDQNTGELFF,TGCGCCAGCAGCTTGGATCAGAACACCGGGGAGCTGTTTTTT